This TCR beta chain is from a study of T cells in Graves' hyperthyroidism and ophthalmopathy. Across the study: Prior to any treatment, at the point of initial diagnosis, peripheral blood was collected.

Germline CDR1 reads SGHVS; CDR2 reads FNYEAQ. The CDR3 loop spans 12 amino acids. After removal of 2 bases from V and 13 bases from J, the junction contained 2 bases not matched to a gene. It was RNA transcripts that yielded the amplified TCR beta CDR3 regions. HTBI primers were used for first-round RT-PCR of the TCR CDR3. TCRdb re-called the multiplex PCR reads through MiXCR, storing one row per CDR3 protein. The sample records hundreds of thousands of distinct CDR3 sequences, under 45% being singletons. This clonotype was seen at least ten times. No antigen is known for it. Study-wide findings and caveats: Ophthalmopathy cases were set apart from stable hyperthyroidism by a 13 V-J model. A median roughly six months before onset, the model predicted ophthalmopathy.

The sequencing input was blood. The receptor comes from a woman aged 40 to 50 with Graves' hyperthyroidism. The chain has TRBV7-6 and TRBJ1-6; 7 nucleotides match TRBD1. The CDR3 nucleotides are TGTGCCAGCAGCTTATCGACAGGGCCCCTCCACTTT. Translating gives CASSLSTGPLHF.